The clone carrying this T cell receptor (beta chain) was observed many times. Its antigen is not identified. The sample comes from a study of cytomegalovirus exposure and HLA in healthy donors. Findings and limits, study-wide: TCR beta chain V- and J-gene trimming was linked, in a later analysis, to a missense variant in DCLRE1C.

The PCR contained 60 Vbeta and 13 Jbeta primers. TCRdb keeps only in-frame clones here, not all; method: immunoSEQ multiplex PCR. In the table there are about 99,000 clones, about 9.4% of which are singletons. Samples came from healthy bone marrow donors. The sample was PBMCs. The receptor's source is a middle-aged man in good health and CMV-seropositive.

The CDR3 here is CASSLFSNEQFF. Here the CDR3 DNA reads TGTGCCAGCAGCTTATTCAGCAATGAGCAGTTCTTC. The chain joins TRBV7-9 to TRBJ2-1; D gene unclear. Per germline, CDR1 SEHNR and CDR2 FQNEAQ (reference sequence). V was clipped by 2 bases and J by 6 bases, with 5 bases between them. This CDR3 region has 12 residues.